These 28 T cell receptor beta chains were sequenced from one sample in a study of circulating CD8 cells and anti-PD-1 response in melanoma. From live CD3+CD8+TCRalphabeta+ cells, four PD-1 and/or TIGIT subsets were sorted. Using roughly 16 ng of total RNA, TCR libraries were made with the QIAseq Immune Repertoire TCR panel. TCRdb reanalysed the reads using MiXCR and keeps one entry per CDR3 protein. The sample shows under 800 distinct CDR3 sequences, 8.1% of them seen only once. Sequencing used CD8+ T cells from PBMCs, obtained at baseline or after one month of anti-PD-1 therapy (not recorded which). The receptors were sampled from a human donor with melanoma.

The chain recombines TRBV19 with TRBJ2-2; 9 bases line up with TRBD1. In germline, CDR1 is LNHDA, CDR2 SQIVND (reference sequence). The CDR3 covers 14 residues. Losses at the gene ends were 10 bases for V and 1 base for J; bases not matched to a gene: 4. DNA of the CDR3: TGTGCCACCACGGGACAGGGGAACACCGGGGAGCTGTTTTTT. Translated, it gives CATTGQGNTGELFF. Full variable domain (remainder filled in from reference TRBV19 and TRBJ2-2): DGGITQSPKYLFRKEGQNVTLSCEQNLNHDAMYWYRQDPGQGLRLIYYSQIVNDFQKGDIAEGYSVSREKKESFPLTVTSAQKNPTAFYLCATTGQGNTGELFFGEGSRLTVL.

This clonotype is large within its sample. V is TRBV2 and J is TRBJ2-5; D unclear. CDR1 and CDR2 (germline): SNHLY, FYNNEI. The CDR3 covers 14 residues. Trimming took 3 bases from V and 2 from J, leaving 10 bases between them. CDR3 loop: CASSEVVIQETQYF. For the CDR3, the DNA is TGTGCCAGCAGTGAGGTCGTAATTCAAGAGACCCAGTACTTC.

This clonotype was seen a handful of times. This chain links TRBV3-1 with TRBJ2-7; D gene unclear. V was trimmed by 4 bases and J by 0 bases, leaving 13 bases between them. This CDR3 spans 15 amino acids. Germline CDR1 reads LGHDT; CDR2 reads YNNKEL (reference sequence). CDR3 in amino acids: CASSPRVALSYEQYF. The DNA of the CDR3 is TGTGCCAGCAGCCCTCGGGTCGCCCTCTCCTACGAGCAGTACTTC.

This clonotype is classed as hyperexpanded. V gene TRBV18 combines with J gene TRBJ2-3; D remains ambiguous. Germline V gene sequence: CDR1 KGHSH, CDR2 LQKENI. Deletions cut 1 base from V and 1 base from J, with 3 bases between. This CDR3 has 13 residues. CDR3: CASSPLGTDTQYF. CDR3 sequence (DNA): TGTGCCAGCTCACCACTAGGCACAGATACGCAGTATTTT.

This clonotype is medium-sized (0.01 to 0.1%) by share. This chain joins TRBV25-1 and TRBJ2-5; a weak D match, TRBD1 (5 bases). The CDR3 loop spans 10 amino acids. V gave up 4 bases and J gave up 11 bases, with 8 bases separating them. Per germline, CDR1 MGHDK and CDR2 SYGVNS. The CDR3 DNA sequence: TGTGCCAGCAGTGGGGCAGGGCAGTACTTC. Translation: CASSGAGQYF.

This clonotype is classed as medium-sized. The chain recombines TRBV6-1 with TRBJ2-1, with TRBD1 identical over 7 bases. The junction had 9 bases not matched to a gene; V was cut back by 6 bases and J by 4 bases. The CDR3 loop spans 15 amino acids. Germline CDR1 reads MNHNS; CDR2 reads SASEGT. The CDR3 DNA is TGTGCCAGCAGCCCCAATCCGACAGGGTACAATGAGCAGTTCTTC. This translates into CASSPNPTGYNEQFF.

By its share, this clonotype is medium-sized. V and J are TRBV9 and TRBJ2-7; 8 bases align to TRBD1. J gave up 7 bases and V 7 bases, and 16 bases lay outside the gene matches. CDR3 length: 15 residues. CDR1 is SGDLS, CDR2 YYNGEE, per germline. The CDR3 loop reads CASSRPQGASSEQYF. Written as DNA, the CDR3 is TGTGCCAGCTCCCGGCCGCAGGGGGCTTCGAGTGAGCAGTACTTC.

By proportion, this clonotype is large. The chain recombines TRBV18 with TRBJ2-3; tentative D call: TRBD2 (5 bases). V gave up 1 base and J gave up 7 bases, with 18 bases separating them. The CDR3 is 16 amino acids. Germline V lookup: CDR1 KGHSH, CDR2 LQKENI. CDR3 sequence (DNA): TGTGCCAGCTCACCACTTCGGTTGAGCGAGGGAAATACGCAGTATTTT. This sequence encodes CASSPLRLSEGNTQYF.

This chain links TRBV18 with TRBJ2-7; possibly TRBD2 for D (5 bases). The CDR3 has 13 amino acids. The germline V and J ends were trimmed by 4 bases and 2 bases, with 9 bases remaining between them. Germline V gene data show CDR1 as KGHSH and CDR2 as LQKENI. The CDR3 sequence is CASSQAGTYEQYF. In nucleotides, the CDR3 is TGTGCCAGCTCACAGGCCGGGACCTACGAGCAGTACTTC.

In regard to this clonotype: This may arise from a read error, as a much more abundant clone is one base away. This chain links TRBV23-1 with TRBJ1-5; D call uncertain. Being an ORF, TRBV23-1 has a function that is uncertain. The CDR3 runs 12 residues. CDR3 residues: CARRIYNQPRHF. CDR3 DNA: TGCGCCCGTCGGATATACAATCAGCCCCGGCATTTT.

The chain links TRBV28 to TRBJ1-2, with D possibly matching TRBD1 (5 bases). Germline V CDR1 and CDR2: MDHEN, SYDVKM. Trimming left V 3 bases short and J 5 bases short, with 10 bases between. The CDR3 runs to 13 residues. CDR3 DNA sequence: TGTGCCAGCAGTTTCGACGGGACTTATGGCTACACCTTC. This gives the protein CASSFDGTYGYTF.

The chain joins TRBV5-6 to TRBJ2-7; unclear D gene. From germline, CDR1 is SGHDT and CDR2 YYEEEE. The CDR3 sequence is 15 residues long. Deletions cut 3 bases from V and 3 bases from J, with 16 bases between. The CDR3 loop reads CASSSPDVLHYEQYF. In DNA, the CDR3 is TGTGCCAGCAGCTCCCCGGACGTTTTACACTACGAGCAGTACTTC.

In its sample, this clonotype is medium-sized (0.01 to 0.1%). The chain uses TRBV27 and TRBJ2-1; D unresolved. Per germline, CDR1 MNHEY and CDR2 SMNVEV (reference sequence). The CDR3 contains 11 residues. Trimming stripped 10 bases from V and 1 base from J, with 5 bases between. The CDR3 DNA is TGTGCCACCAGGTCCTACAATGAGCAGTTCTTC. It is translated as CATRSYNEQFF.

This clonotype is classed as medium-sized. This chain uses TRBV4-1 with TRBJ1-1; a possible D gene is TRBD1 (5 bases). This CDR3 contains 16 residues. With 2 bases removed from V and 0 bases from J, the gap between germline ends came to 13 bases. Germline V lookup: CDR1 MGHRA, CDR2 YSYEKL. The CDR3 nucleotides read TGCGCCAGCAGCCAAATAGGGGAAGGGATGAACACTGAAGCTTTCTTT. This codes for CASSQIGEGMNTEAFF.

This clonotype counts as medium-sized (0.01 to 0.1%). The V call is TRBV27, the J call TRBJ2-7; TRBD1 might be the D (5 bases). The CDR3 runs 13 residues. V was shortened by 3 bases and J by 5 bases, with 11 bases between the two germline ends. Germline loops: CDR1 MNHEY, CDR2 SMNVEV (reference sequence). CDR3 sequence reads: CASSFQGSHEQYF. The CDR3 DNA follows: TGTGCCAGCAGTTTTCAGGGTTCGCACGAGCAGTACTTC.

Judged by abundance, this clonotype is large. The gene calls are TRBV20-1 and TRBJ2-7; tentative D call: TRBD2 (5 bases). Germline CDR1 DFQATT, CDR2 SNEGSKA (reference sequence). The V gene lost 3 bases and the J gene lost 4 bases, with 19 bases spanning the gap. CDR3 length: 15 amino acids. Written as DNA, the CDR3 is TGCAGTGCTAGGGACGAGGGCCCGTACGTGTACGAGCAGTACTTC. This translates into CSARDEGPYVYEQYF.

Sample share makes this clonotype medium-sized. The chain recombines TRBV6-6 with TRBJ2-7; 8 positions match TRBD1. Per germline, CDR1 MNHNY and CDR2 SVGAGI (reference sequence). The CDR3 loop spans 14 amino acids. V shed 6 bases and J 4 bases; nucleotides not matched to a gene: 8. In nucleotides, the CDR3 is TGTGCCAGCAGACCCATCAGGGGGCCATACGAGCAGTACTTC. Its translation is CASRPIRGPYEQYF.

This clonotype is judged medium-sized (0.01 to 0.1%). The CDR3 DNA follows: TGTGCCAGCAGCTCCCCCGGGACGTCTAATGAAAAACTGTTTTTT. Amino acid sequence: CASSSPGTSNEKLFF. The chain carries TRBV5-5 and TRBJ1-4, with D perhaps matching TRBD1 (5 bases). CDR3 size: 15 residues. CDR1 and CDR2 from the germline V gene are SGHKS and YYEKEE (reference sequence). V was pared by 3 bases and J by 3 bases, with 12 bases between. Based on the CDR3 plus reference TRBV5-5 and TRBJ1-4, the full variable domain is DAGVTQSPTHLIKTRGQQVTLRCSPISGHKSVSWYQQVLGQGPQFIFQYYEKEERGRGNFPDRFSARQFPNYSSELNVNALLLGDSALYLCASSSPGTSNEKLFFGSGTQLSVL.

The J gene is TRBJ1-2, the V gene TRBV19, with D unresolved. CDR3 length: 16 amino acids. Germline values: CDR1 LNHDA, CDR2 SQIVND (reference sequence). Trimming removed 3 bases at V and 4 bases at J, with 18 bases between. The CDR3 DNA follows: TGTGCCAGTAGTATTTTCTTCCGCGGGGAGGCCTATGGCTACACCTTC. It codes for CASSIFFRGEAYGYTF. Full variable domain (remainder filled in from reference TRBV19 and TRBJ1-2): DGGITQSPKYLFRKEGQNVTLSCEQNLNHDAMYWYRQDPGQGLRLIYYSQIVNDFQKGDIAEGYSVSREKKESFPLTVTSAQKNPTAFYLCASSIFFRGEAYGYTFGSGTRLTVV.

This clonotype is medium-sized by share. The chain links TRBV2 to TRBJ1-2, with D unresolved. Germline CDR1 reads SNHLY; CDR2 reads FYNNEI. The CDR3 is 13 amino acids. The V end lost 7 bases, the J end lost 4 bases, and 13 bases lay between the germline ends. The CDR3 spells CASMSKQGYGYTF. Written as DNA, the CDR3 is TGTGCCAGCATGAGTAAGCAAGGCTATGGCTACACCTTC.

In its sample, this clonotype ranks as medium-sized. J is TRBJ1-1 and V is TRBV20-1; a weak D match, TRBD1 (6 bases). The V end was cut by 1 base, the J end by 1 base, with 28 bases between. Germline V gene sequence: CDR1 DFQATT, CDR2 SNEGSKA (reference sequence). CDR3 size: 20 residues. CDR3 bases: TGCAGTGCTAGAGGCTTCGGGGGGGCAAGGCGAATAGTGGAGAACACTGAAGCTTTCTTT. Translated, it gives CSARGFGGARRIVENTEAFF.

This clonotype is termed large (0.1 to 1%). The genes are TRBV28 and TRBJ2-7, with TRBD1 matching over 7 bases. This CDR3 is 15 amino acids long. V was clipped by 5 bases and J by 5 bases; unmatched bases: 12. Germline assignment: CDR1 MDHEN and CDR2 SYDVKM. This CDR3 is CASSAPPTGFNEQYF. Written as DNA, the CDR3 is TGTGCCAGCAGTGCCCCACCGACAGGGTTCAACGAGCAGTACTTC.

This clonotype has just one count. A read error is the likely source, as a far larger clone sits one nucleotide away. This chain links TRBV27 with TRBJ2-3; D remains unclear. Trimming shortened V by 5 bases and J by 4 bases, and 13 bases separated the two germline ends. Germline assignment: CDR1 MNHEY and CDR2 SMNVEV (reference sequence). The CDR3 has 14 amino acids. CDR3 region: CASSHHLGADTQYF. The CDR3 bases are TGTGCCAGCAGTCACCACCTGGGCGCAGATACGCAGTATTTT.

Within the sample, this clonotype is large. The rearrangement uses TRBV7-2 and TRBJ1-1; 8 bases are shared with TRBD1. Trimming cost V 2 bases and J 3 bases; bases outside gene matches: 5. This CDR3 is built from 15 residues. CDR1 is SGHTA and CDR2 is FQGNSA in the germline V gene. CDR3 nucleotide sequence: TGTGCCAGCAGCTTATTCTCGACAGGGGACACTGAAGCTTTCTTT. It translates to CASSLFSTGDTEAFF.

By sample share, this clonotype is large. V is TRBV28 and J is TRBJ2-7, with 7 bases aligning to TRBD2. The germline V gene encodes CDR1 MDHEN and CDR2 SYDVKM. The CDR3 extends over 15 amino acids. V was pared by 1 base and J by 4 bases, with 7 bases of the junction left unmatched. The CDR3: CASSLLGGPLYEQYF. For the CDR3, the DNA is TGTGCCAGCAGTTTATTGGGAGGGCCCCTATACGAGCAGTACTTC.

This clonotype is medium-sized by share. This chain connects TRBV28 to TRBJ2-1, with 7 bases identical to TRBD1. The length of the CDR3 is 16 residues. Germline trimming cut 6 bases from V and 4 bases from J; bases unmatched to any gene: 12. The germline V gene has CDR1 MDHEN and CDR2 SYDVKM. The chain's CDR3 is CASSTRRDSLYNEQFF. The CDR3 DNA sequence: TGTGCCAGCAGCACGCGACGGGACAGCTTATACAATGAGCAGTTCTTC.

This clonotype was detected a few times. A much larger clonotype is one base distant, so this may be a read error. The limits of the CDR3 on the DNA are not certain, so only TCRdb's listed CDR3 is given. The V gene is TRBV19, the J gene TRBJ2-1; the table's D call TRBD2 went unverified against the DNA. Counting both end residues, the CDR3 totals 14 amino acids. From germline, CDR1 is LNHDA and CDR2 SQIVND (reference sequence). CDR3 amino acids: CASSIWAGGNEQLF.

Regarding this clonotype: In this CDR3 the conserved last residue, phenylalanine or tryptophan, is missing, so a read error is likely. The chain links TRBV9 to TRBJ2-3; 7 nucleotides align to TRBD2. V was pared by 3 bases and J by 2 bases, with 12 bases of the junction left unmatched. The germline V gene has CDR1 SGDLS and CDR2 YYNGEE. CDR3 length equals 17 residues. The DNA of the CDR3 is TGTGCCAGCAGCGCCATGGGGGGGACTCACTCCACAGATACGCAGTATTCT. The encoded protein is CASSAMGGTHSTDTQYS.